This T cell receptor beta chain emerged from a study of T cell responses to AZD1222 COVID-19 vaccine. Overall study context: Second-dose schedules of about 4 or about 12 weeks were combined. Findings and limits, study-wide: Possibly, clonal diversity was underestimated; donors were largely white British and included more females. Repertoires were collected only later (after the peak T cell response had occurred).

Points on this clone: Its antigen is as yet unknown.

Germline values: CDR1 MNHNY, CDR2 SVGAGI (reference sequence). The germline V and J ends were trimmed by 7 bases and 3 bases, with 9 bases remaining between them. The length of the CDR3 is 12 residues. Measured with immunoSEQ multiplex PCR; TCRdb has only the in-frame clones, and not every one. The data show 85,000 to 110,000 clones, 80% to 90% seen once. The J gene is TRBJ1-1, the V gene TRBV6-6; D unresolved. This clonotype was sampled from an adult in good health. The sample in question was peripheral blood, obtained on day 0 of AZD1222 vaccination. The CDR3 nucleotides read TGTGCCAGCACCGAGTACGACACTGAAGCTTTCTTT. Residues: CASTEYDTEAFF.